A selection of T cell receptor beta chains follows, all from one sample in a study of CD8+CD57+ T cells in acquired aplastic anemia. A single record per CDR3 protein comes from TCRdb applying MiXCR to the reads. The data contain 150,000 to 200,000 distinct CDR3 sequences, 64% of them singletons. What was sequenced was sorted CD4+, CD8+, or CD8+CD57+ T cells (not recorded which) from PBMCs. These receptors all stem from a human donor with severe aplastic anemia or a healthy control (not recorded which). Each CDR3 is given with its conserved first and last residue. Fields, in order: V gene, D gene, clone size, J gene, CDR3 DNA, CDR3 protein. D genes are given only for firm matches. Some rows have no size entry. The others give once, few or many, or a class for an expanded clone.

TRBV25-1	TRBD1	NA	TRBJ2-7	TGTGCCAGCAGTGTATCCCTGGGACAGACCTCCTACGAGCAGTACTTC	CASSVSLGQTSYEQYF
TRBV5-1	NA	many	TRBJ2-7	TGCGCCAGCAGCTTGTATCCTCCCCCCTACGAGCAGTACTTC	CASSLYPPPYEQYF
TRBV20-1	NA	once	TRBJ2-1	TGCGGAGGACGCCCCTTCCGTAGGACGAATACGCAGTTCTTC	CGGRPFRRTNTQFF
TRBV5-1	NA	NA	TRBJ1-2	TGCGCCAGCAGCTCTAGGGATGGCTACACCTTC	CASSSRDGYTF
TRBV19	TRBD1	NA	TRBJ2-7	TGTGCCAGTAGTATGGGGACAGGGGGCAACGAGCAGTACTTC	CASSMGTGGNEQYF
TRBV19	NA	NA	TRBJ1-4	TGTGCCAGTAGTATGGGGGTTCGGACTAGATTTCATGAAAAACTGTTTTTT	CASSMGVRTRFHEKLFF
TRBV7-9	TRBD1	few	TRBJ2-7	TGTGCCAGCAGCTTCGGGACAGGGGCCTCCTACGAGCAGTACTTC	CASSFGTGASYEQYF
TRBV9	NA	once	TRBJ1-2	TGTGCCAGCAGCGTAGATACGGGGCGGAGAGAATATGGCTACACCTTC	CASSVDTGRREYGYTF
TRBV19	NA	many	TRBJ1-1	TGTGCCAGTAGGGAAAGATTGAACACTGAAGCTTTCTTT	CASRERLNTEAFF
TRBV7-7	TRBD1	once	TRBJ1-2	TGTGCTAGCAGCTTAGAGACAGGGCCTGGAAACACCTTC	CASSLETGPGNTF
TRBV29-1	NA	once	TRBJ2-6	TGCAGCGTCGAGGGGGGTGATCGGGCCAACGTCCTGACTTTC	CSVEGGDRANVLTF
TRBV5-4	NA	NA	TRBJ2-7	TGTGCCAGCAGCTTGGAGGGGGGGCAGGGAACCTACGAGCAGTACTTC	CASSLEGGQGTYEQYF
TRBV7-9	NA	NA	TRBJ1-2	TGTGCCAGCAGCTTAGGCGTGGCAGGGGAGTATGGCTACACCTTC	CASSLGVAGEYGYTF
TRBV7-9	NA	NA	TRBJ2-1	TGTGCCAGCAGCTTAGACGGGGGCCGGTACAATGAGCAGTTCTTC	CASSLDGGRYNEQFF
TRBV7-9	NA	NA	TRBJ2-3	TGTGCCAGCAGCCTCATGTTAGATACGCAGTATTTT	CASSLMLDTQYF
TRBV15	TRBD1	once	TRBJ1-6	TGTGCCACCAGCAGGGGACAGGGTAACCATAATTCACCCCTCCACTTT	CATSRGQGNHNSPLHF
TRBV5-1	TRBD1	NA	TRBJ1-6	TGCGCCAGCAGCTTGGACAGGGGGATGCGGTCGCCCCTCCACTTT	CASSLDRGMRSPLHF
TRBV24-1	TRBD2	NA	TRBJ2-1	TGTGCCACCAGTGAAAATAGCGGGGGGGTCTACAATGAGCAGTTCTTC	CATSENSGGVYNEQFF
TRBV7-9	TRBD2	many	TRBJ2-1	TGTGCCAGCAGCCGGGGGGTTAATTACAATGAGCAGTTCTTC	CASSRGVNYNEQFF
TRBV7-9	NA	NA	TRBJ2-7	TGCGCCGGCTCGACGGACTCCTACGCGCAGTACTTC	CAGSTDSYAQYF
TRBV7-6	NA	once	TRBJ2-1	TGTGCCGGCAGCTACGGAGGGACCTACGAGCAGTTCTTC	CAGSYGGTYEQFF
TRBV7-8	NA	NA	TRBJ2-7	TGTGCCAGCAGCTTAGCGCTTTCGGGGGTAGGCGAGCAGTACTTC	CASSLALSGVGEQYF
TRBV7-8	NA	many	TRBJ2-4	TGTGCCAGCAGACCCCGGTTGGCAGAAAACATTCAGTACTTC	CASRPRLAENIQYF
TRBV7-6	NA	NA	TRBJ1-1	TGTGCCAGCAGCTTAGTGGCCAGGTACACTGAAGCTTTCTTT	CASSLVARYTEAFF
TRBV7-9	NA	NA	TRBJ2-2	NA	CAMYLCASSLDSPPFGELFF
TRBV2	NA	once	TRBJ1-5	TGTGCCAGCAGTAAACAGGGTGGTGGCAGCAATCAGCCCCAGCATTTT	CASSKQGGGSNQPQHF
TRBV7-2	NA	NA	TRBJ1-1	TGTGCCAGCAGCCCGACAGGAAGCACTGAAGCTTTCTTT	CASSPTGSTEAFF
TRBV7-3	NA	many	TRBJ1-2	TGTGCCAGCAGCTTAAACCCGAACTATGGCTACACCTTC	CASSLNPNYGYTF
TRBV29-1	NA	NA	TRBJ1-1	TGCAGCGTTCGCCCAGGCTCTGAAGCTTTCTTT	CSVRPGSEAFF